The 10 T cell receptor beta chains reported below all come from one sample, sequenced in a study of CD8+CD57+ T cells in acquired aplastic anemia. Genomic DNA, serving as template, underwent TCR beta VDJ and CDR3 profiling. TCRdb independently ran MiXCR on the reads; one entry per CDR3 protein. This sample has under 200,000 distinct CDR3 sequences, with 40% to 60% found just once. It was patients with CD8+CD57+ cell expansion by flow cytometry who were chosen for sequencing. The sequenced sample was sorted CD4+, CD8+, or CD8+CD57+ T cells (not recorded which) from PBMCs. Receptors were obtained from a human donor with aplastic anemia.

This clonotype was counted at least ten times. The rearrangement uses TRBV5-1 and TRBJ2-1, with 8 bases that match TRBD2. The CDR3 totals 15 residues. CDR1 is SGHRS and CDR2 is YFSETQ in the germline V gene. V shed 1 base and J 8 bases; nucleotides not matched to a gene: 8. Written as DNA, the CDR3 is TGCGCCAGCAGCTTGTTGGCGGGAGGTGAAGATGAGCAGTTCTTC. This sequence encodes CASSLLAGGEDEQFF.

Concerning this clonotype itself: One base away lies a much larger clone, so this may be a sequencing read error. The chain employs TRBV9 and TRBJ2-5, with 7 bases fitting TRBD2. The CDR3 extends over 16 amino acids. Germline V gene lookup returns CDR1 SGDLS and CDR2 YYNGEE. The CDR3 here is CASSVGSSEGRETRYF. CDR3 bases: TGTGCCAGCAGCGTAGGGTCTAGCGAGGGGAGGGAGACCCGGTACTTC. The complete variable domain, with remaining parts taken from reference TRBV9 and TRBJ2-5, reads DSGVTQTPKHLITATGQRVTLRCSPRSGDLSVYWYQQSLDQGLQFLIQYYNGEERAKGNILERFSAQQFPDLHSELNLSSLELGDSALYFCASSVGSSEGRETRYFGPGTRLLVL.

This clonotype appeared many times. DNA of the CDR3: TGCGCCAGCAGTGAGTCGGGCAGGGGGGCTAACTATGGCTACACCTTC. Residues: CASSESGRGANYGYTF. The rearrangement uses TRBV10-2 and TRBJ1-2; TRBD1 aligns across 7 bases. From germline, CDR1 is WSHSY and CDR2 SAAADI. With V trimmed by 0 bases and J by 0 bases, 4 bases remained unmatched. The CDR3 consists of 16 residues.

V and J are TRBV15 and TRBJ2-7; TRBD1 agrees at 9 bases. The V gene end was trimmed by 8 bases and the J gene end by 1 base; junction bases not matched to a gene: 6. The germline gives CDR1 LNHNV, CDR2 YYDKDF (reference sequence). The CDR3 loop spans 14 amino acids. The CDR3 nucleotides read TGTGCCACCTACGGAGGACAGGGGTCCTACGAGCAGTACTTC. It yields the protein CATYGGQGSYEQYF. The full variable domain, in which reference TRBV15 and TRBJ2-7 provide the parts outside the CDR3, is DAMVIQNPRYQVTQFGKPVTLSCSQTLNHNVMYWYQQKSSQAPKLLFHYYDKDFNNEADTPDNFQSRRPNTSFCFLDIRSPGLGDTAMYLCATYGGQGSYEQYFGPGTRLTVT.

In DNA, the CDR3 is TGTGCCAGCACTGAGGGGACTAGCGGGGGGGTCCGAGATACGCAGTATTTT. It yields the protein CASTEGTSGGVRDTQYF. J is TRBJ2-3 and V is TRBV12-3 or TRBV12-4; 16 nucleotides agree with TRBD2. Losses at the gene ends were 7 bases for V and 5 bases for J; bases not matched to a gene: 9. This CDR3 spans 17 amino acids.

The chain combines TRBV19 with TRBJ1-1; D unclear. The CDR3 is made up of 16 amino acids. Trimming took 7 bases from V and 0 from J, leaving 18 bases between them. The germline CDR1 and CDR2 sequences are LNHDA and SQIVND (reference sequence). Here the CDR3 DNA reads TGTGCCAGTACCATCACGTGGAGTGTTTTGAACACTGAAGCTTTCTTT. Its protein product is CASTITWSVLNTEAFF.

This clonotype was picked up one time. The junction departs from germline at one end; a sequencing error may be responsible. J is TRBJ2-7 and V is TRBV10-3; 9 bases fit TRBD1. The germline V gene encodes CDR1 ENHRY and CDR2 SYGVKD. The CDR3 runs to 15 residues. CDR3: CASSERGTGFTEQYF. CDR3 sequence (DNA): TGTGCCAGCAGTGAACGTGGGACAGGGTTCACAGAGCAGTACTTC.

In the case of this clonotype: The junction shows a germline mismatch at one end, possibly a read error. The V call is TRBV12-3 or TRBV12-4, the J call TRBJ2-1; either TRBD1 or TRBD2 may supply D (5 bases each). The CDR3 is made up of 16 amino acids. The DNA for the CDR3 is TGTGCCAGCAGTTCCCTGAGGGGACCTAACCACAATGAGCGGTTCTTC. As protein: CASSSLRGPNHNERFF.

The rearrangement joins TRBV9 to TRBJ2-7; 12 bases align to TRBD2. With V trimmed by 4 bases and J by 6 bases, 5 bases remained unmatched. The CDR3 runs to 14 residues. Germline CDR1 is SGDLS and CDR2 is YYNGEE. The CDR3 spells CASSPRTSGVEQYF. As DNA, the CDR3 is TGTGCCAGCAGCCCACGGACTAGCGGGGTCGAGCAGTACTTC.

A note on this clonotype: Possible read error: a much larger clone is one base away. The chain links TRBV6-2 or TRBV6-3 to TRBJ2-7; 8 nucleotides agree with TRBD2. The CDR3 covers 14 residues. Germline V gene lookup returns CDR1 MNHEY and CDR2 SVGEGT. The CDR3 reads CANSPRGGSYEQYF. CDR3 DNA: TGTGCCAACAGTCCTCGCGGGGGGTCCTACGAGCAGTACTTC.